Listed below are T cell receptor beta chains from one sample, sequenced in a study of blood T cells in healthy people across ages. TCRdb reprocessed the 5' RACE reads with MiXCR, giving one entry per CDR3 protein. This sample yields around 670,000 distinct CDR3 sequences, of which roughly 30% are seen a single time; less than 20% belongs to the top ten. The material sequenced was blood. Receptors originate from a woman aged 80 or over in good health. Each CDR3 is given with its conserved first and last residue. Clone size is not always given. Where it is, it says once, few, many or a class for expanded clones.

v_call: TRBV20-1
j_call: TRBJ1-1
clone_size: .
cdr3_aa: CSARDGTARTEAFF

v_call: TRBV24-1
j_call: TRBJ2-3
clone_size: many
cdr3_aa: CATSDLPGRWNSDTQYF

v_call: TRBV6-1
j_call: TRBJ2-7
clone_size: .
cdr3_aa: CASTSSGRYEQYF

v_call: TRBV6-5
j_call: TRBJ1-2
clone_size: many
cdr3_aa: CASSSGTGVTAGGYTF

v_call: TRBV20-1
j_call: TRBJ2-3
clone_size: few
cdr3_aa: CSARASGGGGGVDTQYF

v_call: TRBV30
j_call: TRBJ2-3
clone_size: many
cdr3_aa: CAWSVGTDTQYF

v_call: TRBV7-9
j_call: TRBJ2-3
clone_size: few
cdr3_aa: CASGLAGGTDTQYF

v_call: TRBV5-4
j_call: TRBJ1-2
clone_size: .
cdr3_aa: CASSLDGEAGEGYGYTF

v_call: TRBV10-3
j_call: TRBJ1-4
clone_size: .
cdr3_aa: CAISDAGGEKLFF

v_call: TRBV5-1
j_call: TRBJ2-7
clone_size: many
cdr3_aa: CASKPELAVYEQYF

v_call: TRBV10-3
j_call: TRBJ2-1
clone_size: many
cdr3_aa: CAISGGLAGAYNEQFF

v_call: TRBV6-5
j_call: TRBJ2-1
clone_size: many
cdr3_aa: CASRRPSGYNEQFF

v_call: TRBV9
j_call: TRBJ2-1
clone_size: many
cdr3_aa: CASSSGVGLALDEQFF

v_call: TRBV10-3
j_call: TRBJ2-2
clone_size: .
cdr3_aa: CAISESLRGSGSVGTGELFF

v_call: TRBV19
j_call: TRBJ2-5
clone_size: few
cdr3_aa: CASTPSRGQETQYF

v_call: TRBV9
j_call: TRBJ1-3
clone_size: .
cdr3_aa: CASAQGASRNTIYF

v_call: TRBV4-3
j_call: TRBJ1-6
clone_size: many
cdr3_aa: CASSQARGGNFYLHF

v_call: TRBV7-2
j_call: TRBJ1-6
clone_size: many
cdr3_aa: CASSRIQINNSPLHF

v_call: TRBV6-1
j_call: TRBJ2-7
clone_size: .
cdr3_aa: CASREGTLSYEQYF

v_call: TRBV7-2
j_call: TRBJ2-3
clone_size: many
cdr3_aa: CASSYGLPPDTQYF

v_call: TRBV5-1
j_call: TRBJ2-3
clone_size: many
cdr3_aa: CASRSGGGADTQYF

v_call: TRBV6-2/TRBV6-3
j_call: TRBJ1-2
clone_size: few
cdr3_aa: CASSSRAYGYTF

v_call: TRBV20-1
j_call: TRBJ1-1
clone_size: .
cdr3_aa: CSAKPSGTEAFF

v_call: TRBV7-2
j_call: TRBJ2-7
clone_size: .
cdr3_aa: CASSLTWDRAYEQYF

v_call: TRBV20-1
j_call: TRBJ2-3
clone_size: once
cdr3_aa: CSASPTSGGTDTQYF

v_call: TRBV29-1
j_call: TRBJ2-3
clone_size: few
cdr3_aa: CSVGGGGANTQYF

v_call: TRBV7-2
j_call: TRBJ1-2
clone_size: many
cdr3_aa: CASSLAGGGYTF

v_call: TRBV12-3/TRBV12-4
j_call: TRBJ2-5
clone_size: many
cdr3_aa: CASSLSGQGARETQYF

v_call: TRBV7-2
j_call: TRBJ2-1
clone_size: many
cdr3_aa: CASSLGTGYNEQFF

v_call: TRBV9
j_call: TRBJ1-6
clone_size: few
cdr3_aa: CASSVDDTGGFGSPLHF

v_call: TRBV6-2/TRBV6-3
j_call: TRBJ2-3
clone_size: many
cdr3_aa: CASNGAAGSTDTQYF

v_call: TRBV6-5
j_call: TRBJ2-3
clone_size: .
cdr3_aa: CASSYSNSRTDTQYF

v_call: TRBV9
j_call: TRBJ2-5
clone_size: many
cdr3_aa: CASSTASGGAGSRTKTQYF

v_call: TRBV5-1
j_call: TRBJ2-7
clone_size: many
cdr3_aa: CASSLEAGTGHDEQYF

v_call: TRBV6-2/TRBV6-3
j_call: TRBJ1-5
clone_size: .
cdr3_aa: CASRDRSNQPQHF

v_call: TRBV6-1
j_call: TRBJ1-6
clone_size: few
cdr3_aa: CASSENMGASYNSPLHF

v_call: TRBV14
j_call: TRBJ1-1
clone_size: few
cdr3_aa: CASSLRQGPNTEAFF

v_call: TRBV9
j_call: TRBJ1-2
clone_size: .
cdr3_aa: CASSVDPFDRGDGCTF

v_call: TRBV6-6
j_call: TRBJ1-2
clone_size: .
cdr3_aa: CASSSSTYGYTF

v_call: TRBV20-1
j_call: TRBJ1-2
clone_size: .
cdr3_aa: CRQTTGGSEGYTF

v_call: TRBV4-2
j_call: TRBJ2-3
clone_size: .
cdr3_aa: CASSQDAGPSTDTQYF

v_call: TRBV15
j_call: TRBJ2-5
clone_size: many
cdr3_aa: CATSETGTAWAQYF

v_call: TRBV28
j_call: TRBJ2-2
clone_size: .
cdr3_aa: CASGDQGGTGELFF

v_call: TRBV6-5
j_call: TRBJ2-5
clone_size: many
cdr3_aa: CASSYGGPGGETQYF

v_call: TRBV19
j_call: TRBJ2-1
clone_size: .
cdr3_aa: CASSRPPKLDEQFF

v_call: TRBV19
j_call: TRBJ1-1
clone_size: few
cdr3_aa: CASSSTGGIAEAFF

v_call: TRBV27
j_call: TRBJ1-4
clone_size: once
cdr3_aa: CASSPGQGVPTNEKLFF

v_call: TRBV12-3/TRBV12-4
j_call: TRBJ1-3
clone_size: few
cdr3_aa: CASTTGAPTSGNTIYF

v_call: TRBV9
j_call: TRBJ1-3
clone_size: many
cdr3_aa: CASSVTGNSGNTIYF

v_call: TRBV29-1
j_call: TRBJ2-1
clone_size: many
cdr3_aa: CSVNPRDRGRNEQFF

v_call: TRBV9
j_call: TRBJ1-1
clone_size: .
cdr3_aa: CASSPRGTGGARTEAFF

v_call: TRBV29-1
j_call: TRBJ1-1
clone_size: few
cdr3_aa: CSAKTGGDTEAFF